This T cell receptor (beta chain) was observed in a study of T cells in Graves' hyperthyroidism and ophthalmopathy. Amplified regions were TCR beta CDR3 sequences from RNA transcripts. Researchers ran a first-round RT-PCR on the TCR CDR3 using the HTBI primer set. TCRdb reprocessed the multiplex PCR reads with MiXCR, giving one entry per CDR3 protein. The sample gives almost 600,000 distinct CDR3 sequences, over 11% of which show up once; almost 6% is in the top ten. This clonotype was counted at least ten times. Trimming removed 6 bases from V and 1 base from J, with 12 bases in between. The germline V gene has CDR1 MNHNS and CDR2 SASEGT. This CDR3 spans 14 amino acids.

The sequence was collected from a woman aged 30 to 39 with Graves' hyperthyroidism that later progressed to Graves' ophthalmopathy. J is TRBJ1-1 and V is TRBV6-1, with D perhaps matching TRBD1 (5 bases). The source material was blood. The CDR3 loop is CASRRQQRNTEAFF. CDR3 coding DNA: TGTGCCAGCAGGAGACAGCAGAGGAACACTGAAGCTTTCTTT.